Listed below are T cell receptor beta chains from one sample, sequenced in a study of blood T cell repertoires in COVID-19. Profiling relied on immunoSEQ multiplex PCR, and the TCRdb table lists in-frame clones only, not all of them. The sample has about 210,000 clones, roughly 90% seen once; the top ten hold 10% to 13%. The sequencing input was PBMCs or T cells enriched from blood (not recorded which). The receptors stem from a man younger than 35 with acute COVID-19. Each CDR3 is given with its conserved first and last residue. A D gene is named only where the DNA matches it firmly. Some rows have no size entry. The others give once, few or many, or a class for an expanded clone.

size,D,V,J,DNA,CDR3
NA,NA,TRBV28,TRBJ1-2,TGTGCCAGCAGTTACGTGGGGGCGCGCGGCTACACCTTC,CASSYVGARGYTF
NA,TRBD2,TRBV29-1,TRBJ2-7,TGCAGCGTTGAGGGGGGGACTAGAGGCTCGAGGAACGAGCAGTACTTC,CSVEGGTRGSRNEQYF
NA,NA,TRBV12-3/TRBV12-4,TRBJ1-4,TGTGCCAGCAGTCCCGGACAGAGAATGAAACTGTTTTTT,CASSPGQRMKLFF
NA,TRBD2,TRBV28,TRBJ2-5,TGTGCCAGCAGTTTACAACTGTGGGGGGGGATGGGGGAACCATACCAAGAGACCCAGTACTTC,CASSLQLWGGMGEPYQETQYF
NA,TRBD1,TRBV7-9,TRBJ1-1,TGTGCCAGCATCTCCAACCGGGACAGAAAGAACACTGAAGCTTTCTTT,CASISNRDRKNTEAFF
NA,NA,TRBV6-1,TRBJ2-3,TGTGCCAGCAGTGAACTGCGGGCCAGCACAGATACGCAGTATTTT,CASSELRASTDTQYF
NA,NA,TRBV27,TRBJ2-4,TGTGCCAGCAGTTCGGGTACGGACATTCAGTACTTC,CASSSGTDIQYF
NA,NA,TRBV30,TRBJ1-3,TGTGCCTGGGAGGCGGAGAGCTCTGGAAACACCATATATTTT,CAWEAESSGNTIYF
NA,TRBD2,TRBV27,TRBJ2-1,TGTGCCAGCAGTTCCGCGGCGAGCGGGAGGGGATTGGGTGAGCAGTTCTTC,CASSSAASGRGLGEQFF
NA,NA,TRBV9,TRBJ2-5,TGTGCCAGCAGCGCCGGGGATGAAGAGACCCAGTACTTC,CASSAGDEETQYF
NA,TRBD2,TRBV4-2,TRBJ2-2,TGTGCCAGCAGCCAAGCTAGCGGGACAATGAACACCGGGGAGCTGTTTTTT,CASSQASGTMNTGELFF
NA,TRBD1,TRBV4-3,TRBJ2-7,TGCGCCAGCAGCCAATCATTCACAGGGGAATCCTACGAGCAGTACTTC,CASSQSFTGESYEQYF
NA,NA,TRBV6-5,TRBJ2-1,TGTGCCAGCGCACGAGTGAGTAGCAATGAGCAGTTCTTC,CASARVSSNEQFF
NA,NA,TRBV6-1,TRBJ2-7,TGTGCCAGCAGTGAAGCGCGACAGACCTACGAGCAGTACTTC,CASSEARQTYEQYF
NA,NA,TRBV10-3,TRBJ2-7,TGTGCCATCAGTGCTCCGCGGGACGGTACCTACGAGCAGTACTTC,CAISAPRDGTYEQYF
NA,TRBD1,TRBV11-2,TRBJ2-3,TGTGCCAGCAGCCTCGGGACAGGGGGAGATACGCAGTATTTT,CASSLGTGGDTQYF
NA,TRBD1,TRBV4-1,TRBJ1-5,TGCGCCAGCAGCCAAGAGACAGGGGGCTGGGATCAGCCCCAGCATTTT,CASSQETGGWDQPQHF
NA,NA,TRBV24-1,TRBJ2-2,TGTGCCACCAGTGGTGACTCCTACACCGGGGAGCTGTTTTTT,CATSGDSYTGELFF
NA,NA,TRBV9,TRBJ2-5,TGTGCCAGCAGCGTTGGCGGGCCGGGGACCCAGTACTTC,CASSVGGPGTQYF
NA,NA,TRBV11-3,TRBJ2-7,TGTGCCAGCAGCTTTTTTGCAGGGGCTTCCTACGAGCAGTACTTC,CASSFFAGASYEQYF
NA,TRBD1,TRBV27,TRBJ2-5,TGTGCCAGCAGTTCCCGAAAAACTGACAGGGCTAACTTGGAGACCCAGTACTTC,CASSSRKTDRANLETQYF
few,NA,TRBV6-2/TRBV6-3,TRBJ1-1,TGTGCCAGCAGTTACTCAGCCGTGACTGAAGCTTTCTTT,CASSYSAVTEAFF